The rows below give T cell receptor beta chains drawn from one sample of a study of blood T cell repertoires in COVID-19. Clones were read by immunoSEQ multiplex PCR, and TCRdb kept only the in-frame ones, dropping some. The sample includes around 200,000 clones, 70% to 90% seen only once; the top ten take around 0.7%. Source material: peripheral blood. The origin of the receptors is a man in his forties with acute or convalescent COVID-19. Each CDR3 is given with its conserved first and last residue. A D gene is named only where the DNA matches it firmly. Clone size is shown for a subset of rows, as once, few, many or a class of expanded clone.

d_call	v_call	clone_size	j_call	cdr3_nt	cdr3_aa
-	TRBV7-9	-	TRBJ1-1	TGTGCCAGCAGCTTAGCCCAGGGTGCCCCAGAAGCTTTCTTT	CASSLAQGAPEAFF
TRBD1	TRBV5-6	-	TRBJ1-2	TGTGCCAGCAGCTTGGCTGCAGGGGGCGCCGGCTATGGCTACACCTTC	CASSLAAGGAGYGYTF
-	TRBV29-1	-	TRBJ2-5	TGCAGCGTTGAGGCCAGGGAAGAGACCCAGTACTTC	CSVEAREETQYF
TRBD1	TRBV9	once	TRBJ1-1	TGTGCCAGCAGCGTCTTTTCAGGGGGCTACACTGAAGCTTTCTTT	CASSVFSGGYTEAFF
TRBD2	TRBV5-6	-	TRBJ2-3	TGTGCCAGCAGCTTGGTCCTAGCGGGGGGCGGGGTAGATACGCAGTATTTT	CASSLVLAGGGVDTQYF
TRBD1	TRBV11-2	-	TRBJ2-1	TGTGCCAGCAGCTCCCTACAGGGGATCGGTGTCAATGAGCAGTTCTTC	CASSSLQGIGVNEQFF
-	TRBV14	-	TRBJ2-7	TGTGCCAGCAGCTCTACCATCGAGGAGGAGCAGTACTTC	CASSSTIEEEQYF
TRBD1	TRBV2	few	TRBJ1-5	TGTGCCAGCAGACCCGGGACAGCTAATCAGCCCCAGCATTTT	CASRPGTANQPQHF
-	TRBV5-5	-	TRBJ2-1	TGTGCCAGCAGCCTGTGGGCGGCGGGACTTTACAATGAGCAGTTCTTC	CASSLWAAGLYNEQFF
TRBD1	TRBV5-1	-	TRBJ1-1	TGCGCCAGCAGCTTGGCCGGGACAGGACCCTCGGCGAACACTGAAGCTTTCTTT	CASSLAGTGPSANTEAFF
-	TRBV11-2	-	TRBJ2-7	TGTGCCAGCAGCTTTCGGGGGAACCACTACGAGCAGTACTTC	CASSFRGNHYEQYF
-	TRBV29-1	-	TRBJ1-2	TGCAGCGTCGAGGAGGGGATCTATGGCTACACCTTC	CSVEEGIYGYTF
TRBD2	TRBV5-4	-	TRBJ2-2	TGTGCCAGCAGCTTAATCTTAATAGCGGGGGTCACCGGGGAGCTGTTTTTT	CASSLILIAGVTGELFF
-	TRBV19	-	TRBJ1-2	TGTGCCAGTAGTGCTTGGCAGGGAGGCTATGGCTACACCTTC	CASSAWQGGYGYTF
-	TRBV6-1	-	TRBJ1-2	TGTGCCAGCAGTGACACTAACTATGGCTACACCTTC	CASSDTNYGYTF
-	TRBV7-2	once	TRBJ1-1	TGTGCCAGCAGCGCCCAGACTGCACCCGGGGCTTTCTTT	CASSAQTAPGAFF
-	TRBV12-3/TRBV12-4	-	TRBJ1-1	TGTGCCAGCAGTAGCATCTCCAACACTGAAGCTTTCTTT	CASSSISNTEAFF
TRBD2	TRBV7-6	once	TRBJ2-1	TGTGCCAGCAGCTTAGGACCCCCAGCGGGAGCCAATGAGCAGTTCTTC	CASSLGPPAGANEQFF
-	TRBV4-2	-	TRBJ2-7	TGTGCCAGCAGCCAAGGGGGGACATCCGACGGATCCGAGCAGTACTTC	CASSQGGTSDGSEQYF
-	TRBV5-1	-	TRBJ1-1	TGCGCCAGCAGCTTGAGAGGGGACTACACTGAAGCTTTCTTT	CASSLRGDYTEAFF
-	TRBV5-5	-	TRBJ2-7	TGTGCCAGCAGCTTCCGGGGGACTTCCTACGAGCAGTACTTC	CASSFRGTSYEQYF
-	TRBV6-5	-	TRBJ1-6	TGTGCCAGCCAGATGTGGCGGGAGAATTCACCCCTCCACTTT	CASQMWRENSPLHF
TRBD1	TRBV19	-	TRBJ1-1	TGTGCCAGTAGTGGACAGGGGGCGAACACTGAAGCTTTCTTT	CASSGQGANTEAFF
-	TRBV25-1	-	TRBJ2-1	TGTGCCAGCAGGAGCGGACCCTACCCTGATGAGCAGTTCTTC	CASRSGPYPDEQFF
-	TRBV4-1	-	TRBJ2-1	TGCGCCAGCAGCCAGAAGGAGGGGACCTCCCACGATGAGCAGTTCTTC	CASSQKEGTSHDEQFF
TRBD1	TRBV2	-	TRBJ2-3	TGTGCCAGCAGACGCCACGGTCAACAGGGGGGTACAGATACGCAGTATTTT	CASRRHGQQGGTDTQYF
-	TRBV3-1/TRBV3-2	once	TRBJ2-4	TGTGCCAGCAGCCAAGAACAGGGAGGGTACATTCAGTACTTC	CASSQEQGGYIQYF
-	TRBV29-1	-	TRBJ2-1	TGCAGCGTTGCGGGTTTCTCCTACAATGAGCAGTTCTTC	CSVAGFSYNEQFF
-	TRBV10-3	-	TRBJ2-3	TGTGCCATCAGTGGGGACTTTCCAGGTACTAGCACAGATACGCAGTATTTT	CAISGDFPGTSTDTQYF
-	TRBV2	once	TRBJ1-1	TGTGCCTCCATCGCAGGGGCCCTGAACACTGAAGCTTTCTTT	CASIAGALNTEAFF
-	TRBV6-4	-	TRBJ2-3	TGTGCCAGCAGTGAACAACAGGGGAGGACAGATACGCAGTATTTT	CASSEQQGRTDTQYF
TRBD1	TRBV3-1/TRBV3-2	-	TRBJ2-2	TGTGCCAGCAGTCCGGGACAGGCTCCCACCGGGGAGCTGTTTTTT	CASSPGQAPTGELFF
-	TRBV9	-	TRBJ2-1	TGTGCCAGCAGCATGGGGGCAGGGAGTTACAATGAGCAGTTCTTC	CASSMGAGSYNEQFF
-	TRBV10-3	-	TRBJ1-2	TGTGCCATCAGTGAGTCCGTATGGACACCTACAACCTTC	CAISESVWTPTTF
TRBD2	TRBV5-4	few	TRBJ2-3	TGTGCCAGCAGCCAACTAGCGGGGGGAACAGATACGCAGTATTTT	CASSQLAGGTDTQYF
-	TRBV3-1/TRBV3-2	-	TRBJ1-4	TGTGCCAGCAGCCAAGATCAGGTCATGAATGAAAAACTGTTTTTT	CASSQDQVMNEKLFF
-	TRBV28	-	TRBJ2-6	TGTGCCAGCAGTTTAGTATACGGACAGTTTACCCCCCGGCACATCTCTGGGGCCAACGTCCTGACTTTC	CASSLVYGQFTPRHISGANVLTF
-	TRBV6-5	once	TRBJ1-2	TGTGCCAGCAGTTACGGGGGGTGGGATGGCTACACCTTC	CASSYGGWDGYTF
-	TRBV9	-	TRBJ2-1	TGTGCCAGCAGCGTAAAATTCACAGGGTACGGTGAGCAGTTCTTC	CASSVKFTGYGEQFF
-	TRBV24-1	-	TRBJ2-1	TGTGCCACCTCGGGTAGCTCCTACAATGAGCAGTTCTTC	CATSGSSYNEQFF
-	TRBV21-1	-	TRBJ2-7	TGTGCCAGCAGCAAAGCGCTGGGCAGGGGGCCTAACTACGAGCAGTACTTC	CASSKALGRGPNYEQYF
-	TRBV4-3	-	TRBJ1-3	TGCGCCAGCAGCCAAGAAGTAAACGGGGGAAACACCATATATTTT	CASSQEVNGGNTIYF
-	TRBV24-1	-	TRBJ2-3	TGTGCCACCAGGTTTAGCGGAGGGGAAGGCACGCAGTATTTT	CATRFSGGEGTQYF
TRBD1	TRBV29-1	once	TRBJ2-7	TGCAGCGCCACCCGGGGACAGGGTCACCACGAGCAGTACTTC	CSATRGQGHHEQYF
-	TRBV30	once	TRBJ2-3	TGTGCCTGGAGTCGTATATTAGATACGCAGTATTTT	CAWSRILDTQYF
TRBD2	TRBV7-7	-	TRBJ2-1	TGTGCCAGCAGCCCGGGGACTAGGGGGTACAATGAGCAGTTCTTC	CASSPGTRGYNEQFF
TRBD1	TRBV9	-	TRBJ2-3	TGTGCCAGCAGCAGCCGGACAGGGGGGATCGGAGATACGCAGTATTTT	CASSSRTGGIGDTQYF
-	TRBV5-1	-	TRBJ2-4	TGCGCCAGCAGCTTGATGGCGGGAGCCAAAAACATTCAGTACTTC	CASSLMAGAKNIQYF
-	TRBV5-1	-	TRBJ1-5	TGCGCCAGCAGCAACGGGGAAGGCCAGCCCCAGCATTTT	CASSNGEGQPQHF
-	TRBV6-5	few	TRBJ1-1	TGTGCCAGCAGTCGGGACTTTGTGAACACTGAAGCTTTCTTT	CASSRDFVNTEAFF
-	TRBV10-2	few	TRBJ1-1	TGCGCCAGCAGTGAGTCTTATGGGGCAGCTCAGAACACTGAAGCTTTCTTT	CASSESYGAAQNTEAFF
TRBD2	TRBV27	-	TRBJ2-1	TGTGCCAGCACCGCCCAGTTAGGACTAGCGGGAGACAATGAGCAGTTCTTC	CASTAQLGLAGDNEQFF
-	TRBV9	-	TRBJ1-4	TGTGCCAGCAGCGCCGAACAGGGCACTAATGAAAAACTGTTTTTT	CASSAEQGTNEKLFF
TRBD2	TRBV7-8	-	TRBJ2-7	TGTGCCAGCAGCCCAGGGGGACTAGCGGGAGTCGAGCAGTACTTC	CASSPGGLAGVEQYF
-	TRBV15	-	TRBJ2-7	TGTGCCACCAGCTCCAACTACGAGCAGTACTTC	CATSSNYEQYF
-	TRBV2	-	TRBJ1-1	TGTGCCAGCAGTGCCAGGGGAGAAGCTTTCTTT	CASSARGEAFF
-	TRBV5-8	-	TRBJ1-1	TGTGCCAGCACTGACCCTGGGGCAGGGGATGAAGCTTTCTTT	CASTDPGAGDEAFF